These 26 T cell receptor beta chains originate from one sample sequenced in a study of T cell responses to AZD1222 COVID-19 vaccine. Profiling relied on immunoSEQ multiplex PCR, and the TCRdb table lists in-frame clones only, not all of them. The sample lists about 120,000 clones; about 92% were seen once. The source was peripheral blood, collected 28 days after the second AZD1222 dose. These TCRs come from an adult who received the AZD1222 COVID-19 vaccine.

This chain joins TRBV7-2 and TRBJ2-7; 7 bases match TRBD2. The ends lost 3 bases at V and 2 bases at J; junction bases unmatched: 4. This CDR3 region has 14 residues. Germline assignment: CDR1 SGHTA and CDR2 FQGNSA. CDR3 bases: TGTGCCAGCAGCTTGGGGGGGGGACCCTACGAGCAGTACTTC. The encoded protein is CASSLGGGPYEQYF.

This clone was picked up one time. V gene TRBV5-1 combines with J gene TRBJ1-2, with D unresolved. The CDR3 covers 15 residues. V was cut by 4 bases and J by 4 bases, with 17 bases left in between. Looked up from germline, CDR1 is SGHRS and CDR2 is YFSETQ. CDR3 loop: CASSPRQDLSYGYTF. The CDR3 DNA reads TGCGCCAGCAGCCCCCGACAAGATTTATCCTATGGCTACACCTTC.

CDR3 sequence reads: CASSPSPSSGGPFNEQFF. CDR3 DNA sequence: TGTGCCAGCAGCCCATCGCCTAGTAGCGGGGGGCCCTTCAATGAGCAGTTCTTC. The chain couples TRBV7-9 to TRBJ2-1; 10 bases are shared with TRBD2. The V gene end was trimmed by 5 bases and the J gene end by 6 bases; junction bases not matched to a gene: 16. The CDR3 totals 18 residues. The V gene's germline CDR1 is SEHNR and CDR2 FQNEAQ (reference sequence). Filled out from reference TRBV7-9 and TRBJ2-1, the complete variable domain reads DTGVSQNPRHKITKRGQNVTFRCDPISEHNRLYWYRQTLGQGPEFLTYFQNEAQLEKSRLLSDRFSAERPKGSFSTLEIQRTEQGDSAMYLCASSPSPSSGGPFNEQFFGPGTRLTVL.

The table lists this clone with a count of one. The V and J genes are TRBV12-5 and TRBJ1-4; D gene unclear. The ends were cut back, 3 bases at V and 0 bases at J, with 11 bases in the middle. From germline, CDR1 is LGHNT and CDR2 FRNRAP. This CDR3 is built from 16 residues. This chain's CDR3 is CASGFSPPPTNEKLFF. CDR3 DNA: TGTGCTAGTGGTTTCTCCCCCCCGCCAACTAATGAAAAACTGTTTTTT.

The genes are TRBV6-5 and TRBJ1-1; TRBD1 agrees at 7 bases. V gave up 6 bases and J gave up 1 base; unmatched junction bases: 5. Per the germline V gene, CDR1 is MNHEY and CDR2 is SVGAGI. The CDR3 covers 14 residues. The CDR3 sequence: CASRKTGRNTEAFF. In nucleotides, the CDR3 is TGTGCCAGCAGAAAGACAGGGAGGAACACTGAAGCTTTCTTT.

V is TRBV29-1 and J is TRBJ1-5; 11 bases agree with TRBD1. The CDR3 runs to 14 residues. The V gene's germline CDR1 is SQVTM and CDR2 ANQGSEA. V dropped 4 bases and J dropped 3; count of bases not matched to a gene: 2. The CDR3 loop reads CSVGTGGLNQPQHF. CDR3 sequence (DNA): TGCAGCGTTGGGACAGGGGGCCTCAATCAGCCCCAGCATTTT.

The chain has TRBV7-9 and TRBJ2-3; D possibly corresponds to TRBD2 (7 bases). The length of the CDR3 is 14 residues. Germline CDR1 and CDR2: SEHNR and FQNEAQ (reference sequence). The V gene lost 5 bases and the J gene lost 5 bases, with 14 bases spanning the gap. The CDR3 DNA reads as TGTGCCAGCAGCCCTAGCGGAGGGGGAGATACGCAGTATTTT. This gives the protein CASSPSGGGDTQYF.

The CDR3 loop is CASSIVLGTDTYEQYF. CDR3 bases: TGTGCCAGCAGCATTGTTTTGGGGACGGATACCTACGAGCAGTACTTC. The chain employs TRBV5-8 and TRBJ2-7, with D tentatively TRBD1 or TRBD2 (5 bases each). V was clipped by 4 bases and J by 2 bases, with 19 bases between them. Germline V lookup: CDR1 SGHTS, CDR2 YDEGEE. The CDR3 runs 16 residues.

The chain employs TRBV20-1 and TRBJ2-7; either TRBD1 or TRBD2 may fit D (5 bases each). CDR1 and CDR2 (germline): DFQATT, SNEGSKA (reference sequence). The CDR3 has 11 residues. V shed 7 bases and J shed 3 bases, with 10 bases lying between them. The CDR3 is CSVRGDYEQYF. In nucleotides, the CDR3 is TGCAGTGTCAGAGGGGACTACGAGCAGTACTTC.

The CDR3 nucleotides are TGTGCCACCAGCTCCTGGGCGGAGGGAGGGGACCAAGAGACCCAGTACTTC. This sequence encodes CATSSWAEGGDQETQYF. The chain links TRBV15 to TRBJ2-5; 7 nucleotides line up with TRBD2. The CDR3 is made up of 17 amino acids. V lost 5 bases, J lost 0 bases, and 12 bases stayed unmatched. Looked up from germline, CDR1 is LNHNV and CDR2 is YYDKDF (reference sequence).

CDR3 sequence reads: CASSLLGGETQYF. CDR3 nucleotide sequence: TGCGCCAGCAGCTTGCTGGGGGGCGAGACCCAGTACTTC. This chain connects TRBV5-1 to TRBJ2-5, with D perhaps given as TRBD1 or TRBD2 (6 bases each). CDR3 length: 13 residues. The germline V gene has CDR1 SGHRS and CDR2 YFSETQ. Trimming removed 1 base from V and 5 bases from J, with 9 bases in between.

The J gene is TRBJ1-1, the V gene TRBV5-1; 8 bases are a match to TRBD1. Germline V gene lookup returns CDR1 SGHRS and CDR2 YFSETQ. There are 15 residues in the CDR3. The J segment lost 5 bases and the V segment lost 2 bases, leaving 8 bases of the junction unmatched. The CDR3 is CASSFVGQGGTEAFF. The CDR3 coding sequence is TGCGCCAGCAGCTTCGTTGGACAGGGCGGAACTGAAGCTTTCTTT.

The V call is TRBV18, the J call TRBJ1-2; 9 bases match TRBD1. This CDR3 region has 15 residues. J gave up 7 bases and V 2 bases, and 8 bases lay outside the gene matches. Germline values: CDR1 KGHSH, CDR2 LQKENI. Here the CDR3 DNA reads TGTGCCAGCTCACCATTGGGACAGGGCGAAGCTGGCTACACCTTC. This codes for CASSPLGQGEAGYTF.

The CDR3 DNA reads TGCAGCGTTGGGGACGCCCTGGACTATGGCTACACCTTC. Protein product: CSVGDALDYGYTF. This chain connects TRBV29-1 to TRBJ1-2; weak D call: TRBD1 (5 bases). Between the trimmed V and J ends, which lost 4 bases and 3 bases, there was a span of 12 bases. This CDR3 has 13 residues. Looked up from germline, CDR1 is SQVTM and CDR2 is ANQGSEA. Full variable domain (remainder filled in from reference TRBV29-1 and TRBJ1-2): SAVISQKPSRDICQRGTSLTIQCQVDSQVTMMFWYRQQPGQSLTLIATANQGSEATYESGFVIDKFPISRPNLTFSTLTVSNMSPEDSSIYLCSVGDALDYGYTFGSGTRLTVV.

CDR3 residues: CASSLGFSGELFF. The CDR3 region has the DNA TGTGCCAGCAGTTTAGGTTTTTCCGGGGAGCTGTTTTTT. V usage is TRBV12-3 or TRBV12-4 and J usage is TRBJ2-2; D is unresolved. CDR3 length: 13 amino acids. V lost 1 base, J lost 6 bases, and 6 bases lay in between.

The V and J genes are TRBV30 and TRBJ2-5; TRBD1 aligns across 8 bases. CDR1 is GTSNPN and CDR2 is SVGIG in the germline V gene (reference sequence). The CDR3 has 15 residues. V lost 7 bases to trimming and J lost 5 bases; unmatched junction nucleotides: 15. The CDR3: CASDRAGGNSETQYF. The CDR3 nucleotides are TGTGCCTCGGACAGGGCGGGTGGCAATTCGGAGACCCAGTACTTC. Drawing the rest from reference TRBV30 and TRBJ2-5, the complete variable domain is SQTIHQWPATLVQPVGSPLSLECTVEGTSNPNLYWYRQAAGRGLQLLFYSVGIGQISSEVPQNLSASRPQDRQFILSSKKLLLSDSGFYLCASDRAGGNSETQYFGPGTRLLVL.

This sequence joins TRBV29-1 and TRBJ1-2; 10 bases match TRBD1. The CDR3 contains 12 residues. V was pared by 6 bases and J by 3 bases, with 1 base of the junction left unmatched. From germline, CDR1 is SQVTM and CDR2 ANQGSEA. The chain's CDR3 is CSVDRGHYGYTF. CDR3 sequence (DNA): TGCAGCGTAGACAGGGGGCACTATGGCTACACCTTC.

This clone occurred once. The rearrangement uses TRBV7-2 and TRBJ1-2; D not certain. Germline-derived CDR1 and CDR2 are SGHTA and FQGNSA. This CDR3 is built from 12 residues. V lost 2 bases and J 6 bases, leaving 7 bases between the germline ends. The CDR3 loop reads CASSLSDHGYTF. The CDR3 coding sequence is TGTGCCAGCAGCTTATCAGACCATGGCTACACCTTC.

The V and J genes are TRBV6-5 and TRBJ2-7; tentatively, D is TRBD2 (5 bases). Trimming removed 8 bases at V and 4 bases at J, with 12 bases between. There are 12 residues in the CDR3. Germline V gives CDR1 MNHEY, CDR2 SVGAGI. CDR3 in DNA: TGTGCCAGCGACGGGATGCTATACGAGCAGTACTTC. Translation gives CASDGMLYEQYF.

This chain joins TRBV12-3 or TRBV12-4 and TRBJ1-2, with a weak D call TRBD1 (5 bases). This CDR3 spans 13 amino acids. V was trimmed by 6 bases and J by 4 bases, leaving 12 bases between them. This CDR3 is CASSPGRTYGYTF. The CDR3 DNA sequence: TGTGCCAGCAGCCCGGGACGGACCTATGGCTACACCTTC.

This sequence joins TRBV3-1 (or the pseudogene TRBV3-2) and TRBJ1-6; D gene ambiguous. Trimming took 0 bases from V and 7 from J, leaving 4 bases between them. Germline V gene sequence: CDR1 LGHDT, CDR2 YNNKEL (reference sequence). The CDR3 contains 13 residues. CDR3 nucleotides: TGTGCCAGCAGCCAAGAAGAAAATTCACCCCTCCACTTT. It specifies CASSQEENSPLHF.

The gene calls are TRBV5-6 and TRBJ1-2; possibly TRBD1 for D (5 bases). CDR3 length: 13 residues. V was trimmed by 5 bases and J by 4 bases, leaving 12 bases between them. Germline V CDR1 and CDR2: SGHDT, YYEEEE. The CDR3 region is CASRAGWGYGYTF. CDR3 nucleotide sequence: TGTGCCAGCAGGGCAGGGTGGGGCTATGGCTACACCTTC.

V is TRBV19 and J is TRBJ1-5; TRBD1 is a possible D gene (5 bases). V lost 3 bases and J lost 2, with 11 bases in between. The length of the CDR3 is 15 residues. CDR1 and CDR2 from the germline V gene are LNHDA and SQIVND (reference sequence). This chain's CDR3 is CASSIGGLGNQPQHF. CDR3 in DNA: TGTGCCAGTAGTATTGGGGGTTTGGGCAATCAGCCCCAGCATTTT.

The chain is built from TRBV7-8 and TRBJ1-6, with D perhaps TRBD1 (5 bases). The CDR3 is 14 amino acids. Germline assignment: CDR1 SGHVS and CDR2 FQNEAQ. V dropped 1 base and J dropped 10 bases, with 11 bases sitting between them. CDR3 in amino acids: CASSLVGDRSPLHF. The CDR3, as DNA: TGTGCCAGCAGCTTAGTGGGGGATCGGTCACCCCTCCACTTT.

DNA of the CDR3: TGTGCCAGCAGTGAATCGGGGCGGGGTACGCAGTATTTT. Its translation is CASSESGRGTQYF. The genes are TRBV2 and TRBJ2-3, with a possible D match to TRBD2 (6 bases). The CDR3 is made up of 13 amino acids. Between the trimmed V and J ends, which lost 2 bases and 8 bases, there was a span of 11 bases. Germline CDR1 is SNHLY and CDR2 is FYNNEI.

The rearrangement links TRBV30 to TRBJ1-3; D is unclear. The CDR3 consists of 14 residues. The V and J ends lost 5 bases and 0 bases respectively, with 11 bases between them. Per germline, CDR1 GTSNPN and CDR2 SVGIG (reference sequence). For the CDR3, the DNA is TGTGCCTGGGGGAATGCGAACTCTGGAAACACCATATATTTT. This codes for CAWGNANSGNTIYF.